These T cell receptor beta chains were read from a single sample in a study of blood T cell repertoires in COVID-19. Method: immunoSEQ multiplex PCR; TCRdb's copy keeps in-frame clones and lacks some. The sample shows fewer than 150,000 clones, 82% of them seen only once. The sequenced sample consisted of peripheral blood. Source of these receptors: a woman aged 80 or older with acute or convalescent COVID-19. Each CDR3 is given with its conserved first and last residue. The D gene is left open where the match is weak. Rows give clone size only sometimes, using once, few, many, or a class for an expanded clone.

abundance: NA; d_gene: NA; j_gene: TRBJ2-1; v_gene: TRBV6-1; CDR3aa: CASSERSTYNEQFF; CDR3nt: TGTGCCAGCAGTGAACGGAGTACCTACAATGAGCAGTTCTTC
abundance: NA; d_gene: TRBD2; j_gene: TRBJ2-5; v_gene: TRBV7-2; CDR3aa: CASSLVPSGGEETQYF; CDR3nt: TGTGCCAGCAGCTTAGTGCCTAGCGGGGGGGAAGAGACCCAGTACTTC
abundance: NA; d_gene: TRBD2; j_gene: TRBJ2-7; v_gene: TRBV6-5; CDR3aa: CASSSSGSGSYEQYF; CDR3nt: TGTGCCAGCAGTTCTAGCGGGAGCGGGTCTTACGAGCAGTACTTC
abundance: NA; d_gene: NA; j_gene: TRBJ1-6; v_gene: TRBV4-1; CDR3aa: CASSQDAGLGRSPLHF; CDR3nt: TGCGCCAGCAGCCAAGATGCAGGGCTTGGCCGTTCACCCCTCCACTTT
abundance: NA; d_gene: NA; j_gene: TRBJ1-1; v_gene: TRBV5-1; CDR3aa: CASSRRGFGFENTEAFF; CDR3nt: TGCGCCAGCAGCCGCAGGGGATTCGGTTTTGAGAACACTGAAGCTTTCTTT
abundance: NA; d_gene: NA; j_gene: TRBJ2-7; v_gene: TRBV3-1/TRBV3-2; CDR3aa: CASSPRRGEQYF; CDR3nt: TGTGCCAGCAGCCCAAGACGCGGCGAGCAGTACTTC
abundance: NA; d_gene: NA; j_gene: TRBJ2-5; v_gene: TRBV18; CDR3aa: CASSPSLAVQETQYF; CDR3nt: TGTGCCAGCTCACCGAGTCTGGCGGTACAAGAGACCCAGTACTTC
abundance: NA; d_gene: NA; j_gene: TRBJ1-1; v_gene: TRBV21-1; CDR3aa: CASSKGTGVGFPEAFF; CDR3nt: TGTGCCAGCAGCAAAGGCACAGGGGTAGGTTTTCCTGAAGCTTTCTTT
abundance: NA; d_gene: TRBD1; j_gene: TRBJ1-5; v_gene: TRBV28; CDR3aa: CASIISRGWGNQPQHF; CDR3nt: TGTGCCAGCATCATCTCCAGGGGGTGGGGCAATCAGCCCCAGCATTTT
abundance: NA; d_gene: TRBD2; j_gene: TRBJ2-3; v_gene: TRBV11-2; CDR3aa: CASSIGLAGDTQYF; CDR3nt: TGTGCCAGCAGCATTGGACTAGCGGGAGATACGCAGTATTTT
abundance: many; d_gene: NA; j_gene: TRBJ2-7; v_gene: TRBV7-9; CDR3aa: CASSLGARSYEQYF; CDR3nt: TGTGCCAGCAGCTTAGGGGCTCGCTCCTACGAGCAGTACTTC
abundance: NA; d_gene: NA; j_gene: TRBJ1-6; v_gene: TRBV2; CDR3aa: CASSPWTGSPLHF; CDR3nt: TGTGCCAGCAGCCCTTGGACTGGATCACCCCTCCACTTT
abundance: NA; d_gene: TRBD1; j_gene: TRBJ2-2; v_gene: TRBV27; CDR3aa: CASSLSQGARLTGELFF; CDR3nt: TGTGCCAGCAGTTTAAGTCAGGGGGCGCGTCTCACCGGGGAGCTGTTTTTT
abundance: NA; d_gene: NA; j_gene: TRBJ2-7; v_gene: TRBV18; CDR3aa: CASSPSGNYEQYF; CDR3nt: TGTGCCAGCTCACCATCAGGGAACTACGAGCAGTACTTC
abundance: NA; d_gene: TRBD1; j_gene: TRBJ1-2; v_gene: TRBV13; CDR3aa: CASSSATGDGYTF; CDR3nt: TGTGCCAGCAGCTCCGCGACAGGGGATGGCTACACCTTC
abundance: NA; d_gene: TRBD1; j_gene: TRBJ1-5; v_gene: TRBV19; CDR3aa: CASSIDSTGGFWQPQHF; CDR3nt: TGTGCCAGTAGTATAGACTCGACAGGGGGTTTCTGGCAGCCCCAGCATTTT
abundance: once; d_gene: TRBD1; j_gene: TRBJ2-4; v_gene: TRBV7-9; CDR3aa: CASSWTGYAKNIQYF; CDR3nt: TGTGCCAGCAGCTGGACAGGGTATGCCAAAAACATTCAGTACTTC
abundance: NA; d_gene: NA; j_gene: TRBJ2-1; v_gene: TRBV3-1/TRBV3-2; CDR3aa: CASSQEDWHEQFF; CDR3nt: TGTGCCAGCAGCCAAGAAGATTGGCATGAGCAGTTCTTC
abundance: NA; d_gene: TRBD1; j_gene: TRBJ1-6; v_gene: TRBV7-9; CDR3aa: CASSLGQAVDSPLHF; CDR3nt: TGTGCCAGCAGCCTGGGACAGGCTGTGGATTCACCCCTCCACTTT
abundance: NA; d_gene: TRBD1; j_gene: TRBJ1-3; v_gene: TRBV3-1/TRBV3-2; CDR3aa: CASSQGSRTGYGNTIYF; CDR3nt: TGTGCCAGCAGCCAAGGGTCCCGGACAGGGTACGGAAACACCATATATTTT
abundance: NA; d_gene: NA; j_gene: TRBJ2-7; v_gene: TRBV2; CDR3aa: CASGAAVYEQYF; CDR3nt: TGTGCCAGCGGAGCCGCAGTCTACGAGCAGTACTTC
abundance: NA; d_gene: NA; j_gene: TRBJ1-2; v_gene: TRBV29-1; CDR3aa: CSVDPTAYGYTF; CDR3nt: TGCAGCGTTGACCCGACAGCCTATGGCTACACCTTC
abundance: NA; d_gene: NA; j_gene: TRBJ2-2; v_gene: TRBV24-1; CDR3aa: CATSDLLRTNTGELFF; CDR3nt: TGTGCCACCAGTGATTTACTCAGGACGAACACCGGGGAGCTGTTTTTT
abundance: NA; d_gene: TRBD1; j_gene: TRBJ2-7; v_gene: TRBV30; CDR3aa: CAWSRTGTVPYEQYF; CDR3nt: TGTGCCTGGAGCAGAACCGGGACAGTGCCCTACGAGCAGTACTTC
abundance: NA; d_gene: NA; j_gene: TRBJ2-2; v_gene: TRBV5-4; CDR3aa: CASSLDFDSFELFF; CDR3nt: TGTGCCAGCAGCCTGGACTTCGATTCGTTCGAGCTGTTTTTT
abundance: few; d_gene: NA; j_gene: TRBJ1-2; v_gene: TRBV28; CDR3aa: CASSSLSGANYGYTF; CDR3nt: TGTGCCAGCAGCTCCCTAAGCGGAGCTAACTATGGCTACACCTTC
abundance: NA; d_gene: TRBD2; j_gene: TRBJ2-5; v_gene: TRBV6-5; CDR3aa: CASSYHRGGQETQYF; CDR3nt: TGTGCCAGCAGTTACCACCGCGGGGGCCAAGAGACCCAGTACTTC
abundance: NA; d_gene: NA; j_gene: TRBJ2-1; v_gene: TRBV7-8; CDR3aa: CASTHTRRAANEQFF; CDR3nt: TGTGCCAGCACCCACACGAGGAGAGCAGCCAATGAGCAGTTCTTC
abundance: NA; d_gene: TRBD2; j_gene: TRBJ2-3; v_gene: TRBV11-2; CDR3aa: CASSFPGGAVTDTQYF; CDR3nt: TGTGCCAGCAGTTTTCCCGGGGGGGCCGTGACAGATACGCAGTATTTT
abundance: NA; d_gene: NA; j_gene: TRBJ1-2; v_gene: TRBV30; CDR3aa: CAWNLNGEVSGYTF; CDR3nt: TGTGCCTGGAATCTAAACGGGGAAGTGAGTGGCTACACCTTC
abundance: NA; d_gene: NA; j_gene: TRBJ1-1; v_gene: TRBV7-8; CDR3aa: CASSIRGQGTEAFF; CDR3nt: TGTGCCAGCAGCATCAGGGGTCAGGGCACTGAAGCTTTCTTT
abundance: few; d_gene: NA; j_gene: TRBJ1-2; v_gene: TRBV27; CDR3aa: CASGLPGRQGYTF; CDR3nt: TGTGCCAGCGGCCTGCCCGGGAGGCAAGGCTACACCTTC
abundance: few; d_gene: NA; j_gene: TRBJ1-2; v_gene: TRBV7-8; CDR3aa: CASSFDGTGSGGYTF; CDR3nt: TGTGCCAGCAGCTTCGACGGGACGGGAAGCGGGGGCTACACCTTC
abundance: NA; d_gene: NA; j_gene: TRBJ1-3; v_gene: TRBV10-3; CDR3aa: CAIHSGNTIYF; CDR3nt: TGTGCCATCCACTCTGGAAACACCATATATTTT
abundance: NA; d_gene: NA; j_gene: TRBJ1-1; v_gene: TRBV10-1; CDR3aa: CASSGSRQSTEAFF; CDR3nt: TGCGCCAGCAGTGGCTCCCGACAGAGCACTGAAGCTTTCTTT
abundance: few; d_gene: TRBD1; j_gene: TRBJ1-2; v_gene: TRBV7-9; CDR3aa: CASSPRDRGPLIGYTF; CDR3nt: TGTGCCAGCAGCCCACGGGACAGGGGCCCCTTAATCGGCTACACCTTC
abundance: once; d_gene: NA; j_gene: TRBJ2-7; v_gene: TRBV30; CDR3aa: CAWSVVPRGEQYF; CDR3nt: TGTGCCTGGAGTGTAGTGCCCCGGGGTGAGCAGTACTTC
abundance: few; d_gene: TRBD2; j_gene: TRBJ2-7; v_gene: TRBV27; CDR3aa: CASSPSSGGLSYEQYF; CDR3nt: TGTGCCAGCAGTCCATCCAGCGGGGGCCTCTCCTACGAGCAGTACTTC
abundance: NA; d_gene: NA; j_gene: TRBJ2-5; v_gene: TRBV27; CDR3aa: CASSPQLLGYQETQYF; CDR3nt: TGTGCCAGCAGTCCGCAACTACTCGGGTACCAAGAGACCCAGTACTTC
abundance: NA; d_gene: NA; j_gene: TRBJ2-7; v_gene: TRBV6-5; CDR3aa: CASSYKGHVYEQYF; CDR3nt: TGTGCCAGCAGTTACAAGGGACATGTGTACGAGCAGTACTTC
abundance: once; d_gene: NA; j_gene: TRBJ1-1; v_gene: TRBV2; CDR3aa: CASSANREGRDTEAFF; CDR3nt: TGTGCCAGCAGCGCAAACAGGGAGGGGAGGGACACTGAAGCTTTCTTT
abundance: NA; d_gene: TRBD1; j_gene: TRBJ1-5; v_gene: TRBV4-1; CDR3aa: CASSQDQGGYGQDSNQPQHF; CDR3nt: TGCGCCAGCAGCCAAGATCAAGGGGGTTACGGACAGGATAGCAATCAGCCCCAGCATTTT
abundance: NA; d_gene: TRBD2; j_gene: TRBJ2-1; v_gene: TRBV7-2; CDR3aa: CASSSWTSGNNEQFF; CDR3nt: TGTGCCAGCAGCTCGTGGACTAGCGGGAACAATGAGCAGTTCTTC
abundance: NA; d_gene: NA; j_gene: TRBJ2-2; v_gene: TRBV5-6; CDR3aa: CASSQRRRGTGELFF; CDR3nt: TGTGCCAGCAGCCAGCGACGTCGGGGGACCGGGGAGCTGTTTTTT
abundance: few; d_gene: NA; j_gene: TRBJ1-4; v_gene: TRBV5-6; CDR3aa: CASSSPGSNEKLFF; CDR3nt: TGTGCCAGCAGCTCCCCCGGGTCGAATGAAAAACTGTTTTTT
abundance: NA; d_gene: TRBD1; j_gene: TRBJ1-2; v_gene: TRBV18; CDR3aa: CASSQGQGSFYGYTF; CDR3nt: TGTGCCAGCTCACAGGGACAGGGAAGTTTCTATGGCTACACCTTC
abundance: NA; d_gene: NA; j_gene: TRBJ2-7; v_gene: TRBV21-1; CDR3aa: CASSNGGDRVMAEQYF; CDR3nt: TGTGCCAGCAGCAATGGGGGGGACAGGGTTATGGCCGAGCAGTACTTC
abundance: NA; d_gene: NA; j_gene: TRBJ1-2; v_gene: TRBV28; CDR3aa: CANSKGANYGYTF; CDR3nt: TGTGCCAACTCCAAAGGGGCTAACTATGGCTACACCTTC
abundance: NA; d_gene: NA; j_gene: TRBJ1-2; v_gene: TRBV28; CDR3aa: CASIPFLRPPTISYTF; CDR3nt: TGTGCCAGCATTCCTTTTCTCCGCCCCCCTACTATTAGCTACACCTTC
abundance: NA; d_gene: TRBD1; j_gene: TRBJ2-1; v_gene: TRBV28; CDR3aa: CASSPGTGVYNEQFF; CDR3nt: TGTGCCAGCAGTCCCGGGACAGGGGTGTACAATGAGCAGTTCTTC
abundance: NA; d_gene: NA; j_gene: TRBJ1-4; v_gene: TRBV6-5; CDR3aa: CATRGSGNEKLFF; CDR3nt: TGTGCCACGAGGGGGTCGGGGAATGAAAAACTGTTTTTT
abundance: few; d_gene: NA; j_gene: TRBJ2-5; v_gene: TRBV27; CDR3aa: CASRRGGHQETQYF; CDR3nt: TGTGCCAGCAGGAGGGGGGGACATCAAGAGACCCAGTACTTC
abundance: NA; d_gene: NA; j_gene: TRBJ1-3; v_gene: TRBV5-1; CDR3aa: CASSLDRPGNTIYF; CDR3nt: TGCGCCAGCAGCTTGGACAGGCCTGGAAACACCATATATTTT
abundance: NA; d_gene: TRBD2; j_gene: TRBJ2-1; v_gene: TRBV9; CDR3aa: CASGRLAGTSSYNEQFF; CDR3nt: TGTGCCAGCGGGAGACTAGCGGGGACGAGCTCCTACAATGAGCAGTTCTTC
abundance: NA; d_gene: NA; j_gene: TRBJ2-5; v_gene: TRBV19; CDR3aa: CASSQTGSLETQYF; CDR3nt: TGTGCCAGTAGCCAAACGGGGAGTTTGGAGACCCAGTACTTC